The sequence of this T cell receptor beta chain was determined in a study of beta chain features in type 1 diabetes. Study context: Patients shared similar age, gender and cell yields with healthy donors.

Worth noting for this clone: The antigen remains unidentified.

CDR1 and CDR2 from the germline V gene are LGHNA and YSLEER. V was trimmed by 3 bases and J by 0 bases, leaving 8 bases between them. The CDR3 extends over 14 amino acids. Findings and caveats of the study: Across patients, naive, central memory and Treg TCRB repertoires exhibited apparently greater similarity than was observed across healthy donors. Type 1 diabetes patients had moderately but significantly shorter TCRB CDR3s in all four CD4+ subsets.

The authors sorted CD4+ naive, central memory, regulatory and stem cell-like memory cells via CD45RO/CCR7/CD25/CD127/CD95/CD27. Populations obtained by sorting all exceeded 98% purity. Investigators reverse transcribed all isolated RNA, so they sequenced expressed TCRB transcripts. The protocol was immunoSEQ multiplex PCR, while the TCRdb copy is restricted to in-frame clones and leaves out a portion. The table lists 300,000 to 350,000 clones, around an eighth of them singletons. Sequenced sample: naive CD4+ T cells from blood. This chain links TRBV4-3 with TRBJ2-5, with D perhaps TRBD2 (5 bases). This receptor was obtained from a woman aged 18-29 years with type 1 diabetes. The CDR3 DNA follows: TGCGCCAGCAGCCATTTAGCGAACCAAGAGACCCAGTACTTC. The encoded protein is CASSHLANQETQYF.